These T cell receptor beta chains were read from a single sample in a study of quantifying T cell responses using KT2 cells. Each CDR3 protein gets one entry after TCRdb re-called the UMI-ligation and nested PCR reads with MiXCR. The sample includes approximately 41,000 distinct CDR3 sequences, over 15% seen only once; the top ten take approximately 40%. Material for sequencing was PBMCs spiked with cells of the T cell clone KT2. The receptor set was obtained from a human donor. The CDR3 runs from the conserved cysteine through the conserved F or W. Fields, in order: clone size, J gene, D gene, V gene, CDR3 protein, CDR3 DNA. The D gene is left open where the match is weak. The size field is filled for only some rows; it gives once, few, many or a size class.

abundance: -; j_gene: TRBJ1-4; d_gene: -; v_gene: TRBV4-1; CDR3aa: CASSQEQGKLNEKLFF; CDR3nt: TGCGCCAGCAGCCAAGAACAGGGAAAGCTCAATGAAAAACTGTTTTTT
abundance: many; j_gene: TRBJ2-1; d_gene: TRBD2; v_gene: TRBV7-7; CDR3aa: CASSLSVAGVNEQFF; CDR3nt: TGTGCTAGCAGTCTGTCGGTAGCGGGAGTTAATGAGCAGTTCTTC
abundance: once; j_gene: TRBJ1-5; d_gene: -; v_gene: TRBV2; CDR3aa: CASRRGNQPQHF; CDR3nt: TGTGCCAGCCGGAGGGGGAATCAGCCCCAGCATTTT
abundance: few; j_gene: TRBJ2-2; d_gene: -; v_gene: TRBV6-2/TRBV6-3; CDR3aa: CASSAEGQFPGELFF; CDR3nt: TGTGCCAGCAGCGCTGAGGGACAATTCCCCGGGGAGCTGTTTTTT
abundance: -; j_gene: TRBJ2-1; d_gene: TRBD2; v_gene: TRBV29-1; CDR3aa: CSVQRLAGANEQFF; CDR3nt: TGCAGCGTTCAGCGACTAGCGGGAGCCAATGAGCAGTTCTTC
abundance: -; j_gene: TRBJ2-3; d_gene: -; v_gene: TRBV3-1; CDR3aa: CASSQLGHSSTDTQYF; CDR3nt: TGTGCCAGCAGCCAACTAGGACACTCTAGCACAGATACGCAGTATTTT
abundance: few; j_gene: TRBJ1-6; d_gene: TRBD1; v_gene: TRBV7-9; CDR3aa: CASSGGQASSYNSPLHF; CDR3nt: TGTGCCAGCAGCGGAGGACAGGCCAGCTCCTATAATTCACCCCTCCACTTT
abundance: -; j_gene: TRBJ1-1; d_gene: TRBD1; v_gene: TRBV27; CDR3aa: CASSPRDRGGVNTEAFF; CDR3nt: TGTGCCAGCAGTCCTCGGGACAGGGGAGGGGTGAACACTGAAGCTTTCTTT
abundance: -; j_gene: TRBJ1-1; d_gene: -; v_gene: TRBV18; CDR3aa: CASSPGTLKNTEAFF; CDR3nt: TGTGCCAGCTCACCGGGGACACTTAAGAACACTGAAGCTTTCTTT
abundance: -; j_gene: TRBJ2-1; d_gene: TRBD2; v_gene: TRBV15; CDR3aa: CATSRSPLAGASYNEQFF; CDR3nt: TGTGCCACCAGCAGAAGCCCCCTAGCGGGAGCATCCTACAATGAGCAGTTCTTC
abundance: -; j_gene: TRBJ1-1; d_gene: -; v_gene: TRBV7-8; CDR3aa: CASSRRGGPLGTEAFF; CDR3nt: TGTGCCAGCAGCCGAAGGGGCGGACCGCTGGGCACTGAAGCTTTCTTT
abundance: many; j_gene: TRBJ2-7; d_gene: -; v_gene: TRBV14; CDR3aa: CASSHLGWSHSYEQYF; CDR3nt: TGTGCCAGCAGCCACCTAGGTTGGAGCCACTCCTACGAGCAGTACTTC
abundance: -; j_gene: TRBJ1-1; d_gene: TRBD1; v_gene: TRBV27; CDR3aa: CASSLYAGGTEAFF; CDR3nt: TGTGCCAGCAGTTTATACGCAGGGGGCACTGAAGCTTTCTTT
abundance: -; j_gene: TRBJ1-1; d_gene: -; v_gene: TRBV3-1; CDR3aa: CASSQVDSLGEAFF; CDR3nt: TGTGCCAGCAGCCAGGTTGACAGCCTGGGGGAAGCTTTCTTT
abundance: few; j_gene: TRBJ2-2; d_gene: -; v_gene: TRBV27; CDR3aa: CASTAPTGELFF; CDR3nt: TGTGCCAGCACCGCACCCACCGGGGAGCTGTTTTTT
abundance: -; j_gene: TRBJ2-3; d_gene: -; v_gene: TRBV20-1; CDR3aa: CSARPGGTDTQYF; CDR3nt: TGCAGTGCTAGACCAGGAGGCACAGATACGCAGTATTTT
abundance: few; j_gene: TRBJ1-2; d_gene: -; v_gene: TRBV29-1; CDR3aa: CSVEDQKGTTYGYTF; CDR3nt: TGCAGCGTTGAAGATCAAAAAGGGACGACCTATGGCTACACCTTC
abundance: few; j_gene: TRBJ2-2; d_gene: -; v_gene: TRBV28; CDR3aa: CASKTGGTGELFF; CDR3nt: TGTGCCAGCAAGACAGGAGGCACCGGGGAGCTGTTTTTT
abundance: many; j_gene: TRBJ2-3; d_gene: TRBD2; v_gene: TRBV12-3/TRBV12-4; CDR3aa: CASSSLIGGATIRDTQYF; CDR3nt: TGTGCCAGCAGTTCGCTCATCGGGGGGGCGACGATAAGAGATACGCAGTATTTT
abundance: many; j_gene: TRBJ1-1; d_gene: -; v_gene: TRBV4-2; CDR3aa: CASSANPGQNTEAFF; CDR3nt: TGTGCCAGCAGCGCCAACCCGGGACAGAACACTGAAGCTTTCTTT
abundance: -; j_gene: TRBJ2-6; d_gene: TRBD1; v_gene: TRBV7-9; CDR3aa: CASSSGQAQFSSGANVLTF; CDR3nt: TGTGCCAGCAGCTCTGGACAGGCCCAATTTTCCTCTGGGGCCAACGTCCTGACTTTC
abundance: -; j_gene: TRBJ2-7; d_gene: -; v_gene: TRBV4-3; CDR3aa: CASSQFVGNEQYF; CDR3nt: TGCGCCAGCAGCCAATTCGTGGGGAACGAGCAGTACTTC
abundance: -; j_gene: TRBJ2-3; d_gene: -; v_gene: TRBV7-6; CDR3aa: CASSPFATDTQYF; CDR3nt: TGTGCCAGCAGCCCGTTCGCTACAGATACGCAGTATTTT
abundance: -; j_gene: TRBJ2-1; d_gene: -; v_gene: TRBV7-2; CDR3aa: CASSPVGLPHNEQFF; CDR3nt: TGTGCCAGCAGTCCCGTGGGGCTCCCCCACAATGAGCAGTTCTTC
abundance: -; j_gene: TRBJ1-1; d_gene: -; v_gene: TRBV2; CDR3aa: CASSEGGLQNTEAFF; CDR3nt: TGTGCCAGCAGTGAAGGGGGACTGCAGAACACTGAAGCTTTCTTT
abundance: -; j_gene: TRBJ2-1; d_gene: TRBD2; v_gene: TRBV6-2/TRBV6-3; CDR3aa: CASSYLPSGSFSYNEQFF; CDR3nt: TGTGCCAGCAGTTACCTTCCTAGCGGGTCTTTCTCCTACAATGAGCAGTTCTTC
abundance: few; j_gene: TRBJ2-3; d_gene: -; v_gene: TRBV6-2/TRBV6-3; CDR3aa: CASSYSPSGTDTQYF; CDR3nt: TGTGCCAGCAGTTACTCGCCTAGCGGCACAGATACGCAGTATTTT
abundance: -; j_gene: TRBJ1-1; d_gene: TRBD1; v_gene: TRBV9; CDR3aa: CASSAPTGVNTEAFF; CDR3nt: TGTGCCAGCAGCGCTCCAACAGGGGTGAACACTGAAGCTTTCTTT
abundance: -; j_gene: TRBJ1-1; d_gene: -; v_gene: TRBV5-1; CDR3aa: CASSLGGTVGLEAFF; CDR3nt: TGCGCCAGCAGCTTGGGGGGAACGGTTGGACTTGAAGCTTTCTTT
abundance: -; j_gene: TRBJ2-7; d_gene: -; v_gene: TRBV7-6; CDR3aa: CASSIFQGNYEQYF; CDR3nt: TGTGCCAGCAGCATCTTTCAGGGGAACTACGAGCAGTACTTC
abundance: few; j_gene: TRBJ1-2; d_gene: -; v_gene: TRBV2; CDR3aa: CASTGTTINYGYTF; CDR3nt: TGTGCCAGTACCGGGACAACGATTAACTATGGCTACACCTTC
abundance: -; j_gene: TRBJ2-3; d_gene: -; v_gene: TRBV10-1; CDR3aa: CASSDAGPGTDTQYF; CDR3nt: TGCGCCAGCAGTGACGCCGGGCCGGGAACAGATACGCAGTATTTT
abundance: -; j_gene: TRBJ2-1; d_gene: -; v_gene: TRBV15; CDR3aa: CATSRFLGGAGNEQFF; CDR3nt: TGTGCCACCAGCAGATTTCTAGGGGGCGCGGGAAATGAGCAGTTCTTC
abundance: -; j_gene: TRBJ1-6; d_gene: -; v_gene: TRBV14; CDR3aa: CASSRDGFYRSPLHF; CDR3nt: TGTGCCAGCAGCCGGGACGGGTTTTATAGGTCACCCCTCCACTTT
abundance: -; j_gene: TRBJ2-3; d_gene: -; v_gene: TRBV6-1; CDR3aa: CASSVGEDTQYF; CDR3nt: TGTGCCAGCAGTGTAGGGGAAGATACGCAGTATTTT
abundance: -; j_gene: TRBJ1-2; d_gene: TRBD1; v_gene: TRBV6-5; CDR3aa: CASSPETGGYGYTF; CDR3nt: TGTGCCAGCAGCCCAGAGACAGGGGGCTATGGCTACACCTTC
abundance: few; j_gene: TRBJ2-6; d_gene: TRBD1; v_gene: TRBV6-2/TRBV6-3; CDR3aa: CASRPGQGSGANVLTF; CDR3nt: TGTGCCAGCAGACCCGGACAGGGGAGTGGGGCCAACGTCCTGACTTTC
abundance: many; j_gene: TRBJ2-7; d_gene: TRBD1; v_gene: TRBV4-3; CDR3aa: CASSQVQGAAYEQYF; CDR3nt: TGCGCCAGCAGCCAAGTTCAGGGGGCCGCCTACGAGCAGTACTTC
abundance: -; j_gene: TRBJ2-7; d_gene: TRBD1; v_gene: TRBV9; CDR3aa: CASSAGTVGTYEQYF; CDR3nt: TGTGCCAGCAGCGCCGGGACAGTAGGGACCTACGAGCAGTACTTC
abundance: many; j_gene: TRBJ1-1; d_gene: -; v_gene: TRBV5-1; CDR3aa: CASSLDPGYPEAFF; CDR3nt: TGCGCCAGCAGCTTGGATCCAGGCTACCCTGAAGCTTTCTTT
abundance: few; j_gene: TRBJ1-5; d_gene: TRBD1; v_gene: TRBV2; CDR3aa: CASKTLGQGQREPQHF; CDR3nt: TGTGCCAGCAAAACTCTAGGACAGGGTCAGAGGGAGCCCCAGCATTTT
abundance: few; j_gene: TRBJ1-6; d_gene: TRBD1; v_gene: TRBV20-1; CDR3aa: CSATGTGGATPLHF; CDR3nt: TGCAGTGCCACGGGGACAGGGGGTGCAACACCCCTCCACTTT
abundance: few; j_gene: TRBJ1-2; d_gene: -; v_gene: TRBV7-8; CDR3aa: CASSIGRNYGYTF; CDR3nt: TGTGCCAGCAGCATAGGACGGAACTATGGCTACACCTTC